This TCR beta chain appears in the sequencing data of a study of OX40 agonist ivuxolimab in advanced cancers. Study as a whole: Patients' therapy was ivuxolimab, an antibody that acts as an agonist of OX40 (CD134).

TCRdb keeps only in-frame clones here, not all; method: immunoSEQ multiplex PCR. There are 70,000 to 85,000 clones in the sample; roughly nine tenths occur only once, and roughly 4.9% lies in the top ten. Study observations and caveats: No determination was made of the antigen specificity of the expanded peripheral T cells. Normalized T-cell clonal expansion was also low in a subset of nonresponders.

With regard to this clone: The antigen remains unidentified.

Germline V lookup: CDR1 DFQATT, CDR2 SNEGSKA (reference sequence). V was pared by 2 bases and J by 4 bases, with 5 bases between. The CDR3 length is 11 residues. V usage is TRBV20-1 and J usage is TRBJ2-5, with unresolved D. Sequenced here: CD4+ or CD8+ T cells sorted from blood, sampled in a trial of the OX40 agonist ivuxolimab. This receptor was identified in an adult with an advanced solid tumor such as melanoma, head and neck, liver or kidney cancer. CDR3 nucleotide sequence: TGCAGTGCTAGATTGGGAGAGACCCAGTACTTC. Protein: CSARLGETQYF.